Following are 22 T cell receptor beta chains from one sample sequenced in a study of T cell changes during pregnancy in multiple sclerosis. Here immunoSEQ multiplex PCR was the method, and the copy in TCRdb shows in-frame clones only, minus some. The sample consists of about 87,000 clones, around 93% of them appearing once. This sample comprised peripheral blood, obtained in the third trimester of pregnancy. All receptors derive from a female donor in good health, enrolled as a control in a pregnancy study.

J is TRBJ1-5 and V is TRBV29-1; 7 bases match TRBD1. Germline values: CDR1 SQVTM, CDR2 ANQGSEA. The CDR3 totals 16 residues. The ends lost 2 bases at V and 2 bases at J; junction bases unmatched: 9. The chain's CDR3 is CSVEYEGASGNQPQHF. The CDR3 DNA is TGCAGCGTTGAATACGAGGGGGCGTCGGGCAATCAGCCCCAGCATTTT.

The chain has TRBV20-1 and TRBJ1-1; 7 bases map to TRBD1. J gave up 10 bases and V 6 bases, and 8 bases lay outside the gene matches. CDR3 length: 11 amino acids. CDR1 is DFQATT, CDR2 SNEGSKA, per germline (reference sequence). The CDR3 spells CSARQGGVAFF. The DNA for the CDR3 is TGCAGTGCCCGACAGGGCGGAGTAGCTTTCTTT.

The genes are TRBV6-5 and TRBJ2-1; TRBD1 is a possible D gene (5 bases). V lost 3 bases, J lost 8 bases, and 8 bases lay in between. CDR1 is MNHEY, CDR2 SVGAGI, per germline. The CDR3 is 12 residues long. In DNA form, the CDR3 reads TGTGCCAGCAGTTATAGGGGCGATGAGCAGTTCTTC. Translated: CASSYRGDEQFF.

This sequence joins TRBV6-6 and TRBJ2-2; D might be TRBD2 (5 bases). The CDR3 sequence is 16 residues long. V was cut by 7 bases and J by 0 bases, with 15 bases left in between. The germline V gene encodes CDR1 MNHNY and CDR2 SVGAGI (reference sequence). The CDR3 DNA reads TGTGCCAGCATCCGGACTCTACCAACGAACACCGGGGAGCTGTTTTTT. Translated, it gives CASIRTLPTNTGELFF.

CDR3 loop: CASRPGQGTDTQYF. As DNA, the CDR3 is TGTGCCAGCAGACCGGGCCAGGGAACAGATACGCAGTATTTT. The rearrangement joins TRBV6-1 to TRBJ2-3, with a possible D match to TRBD1 (5 bases). Germline V gives CDR1 MNHNS, CDR2 SASEGT. The CDR3 is made up of 14 amino acids. The V end lost 6 bases, the J end lost 3 bases, and 13 bases lay between the germline ends.

This chain uses TRBV5-6 with TRBJ1-1; D unresolved. Trimming removed 0 bases at V and 1 base at J, with 13 bases between. Germline loops: CDR1 SGHDT, CDR2 YYEEEE. The length of the CDR3 is 16 residues. The CDR3 DNA follows: TGTGCCAGCAGCTTGGGATCAAGTCTCAGGAACACTGAAGCTTTCTTT. Residues: CASSLGSSLRNTEAFF.

V and J are TRBV6-1 and TRBJ2-5; maybe TRBD2 (6 bases). The ends were cut back, 8 bases at V and 5 bases at J, with 18 bases in the middle. Germline values: CDR1 MNHNS, CDR2 SASEGT. The CDR3 extends over 14 amino acids. The CDR3 DNA follows: TGTGCCAGCGACGCATGGAGGGTAGGGGAGACCCAGTACTTC. Encoded protein: CASDAWRVGETQYF.

The CDR3, as DNA: TGTGCCAGTTGGGCCGGTAACAATGAGCAGTTCTTC. Its translation: CASWAGNNEQFF. The rearrangement joins TRBV2 to TRBJ2-1; D is ambiguous. This CDR3 comprises 12 residues. V was pared by 9 bases and J by 5 bases, with 11 bases between. Germline loops: CDR1 SNHLY, CDR2 FYNNEI.

J is TRBJ1-2 and V is TRBV13; weak D call: TRBD1 (6 bases). The germline V gene encodes CDR1 PRHDT and CDR2 FYEKMQ (reference sequence). The CDR3 has 16 amino acids. V was cut by 5 bases and J by 4 bases, with 20 bases left in between. CDR3 amino acids: CASSPTPGQPIYGYTF. The DNA of the CDR3 is TGTGCCAGCAGCCCTACCCCGGGACAACCAATCTATGGCTACACCTTC.

The V gene is TRBV11-2, the J gene TRBJ2-5; 7 bases line up with TRBD2. Trimming removed 4 bases from V and 7 bases from J; junction bases left unmatched: 6. This CDR3 has 13 residues. Germline V gene lookup returns CDR1 SGHAT and CDR2 FQNNGV. CDR3 loop: CASSSGPGGTQYF. Written as DNA, the CDR3 is TGTGCCAGCAGCTCTGGCCCGGGAGGGACCCAGTACTTC.

The rearrangement links TRBV5-1 to TRBJ2-7; 8 nucleotides line up with TRBD2. Per germline, CDR1 SGHRS and CDR2 YFSETQ. V trimming: 0 bases; J trimming: 7 bases; junction bases outside the gene matches: 15. The CDR3 runs to 17 residues. CDR3 protein: CASSLAAGVATLGEQYF. The CDR3 region has the DNA TGCGCCAGCAGCTTGGCAGCGGGGGTGGCAACCTTGGGTGAGCAGTACTTC.

This sequence joins TRBV9 and TRBJ2-7, with TRBD2 identical over 8 bases. The CDR3 has 15 residues. The ends lost 2 bases at V and 3 bases at J; junction bases unmatched: 7. From germline, CDR1 is SGDLS and CDR2 YYNGEE. CDR3 in amino acids: CASSVTSGGNYEQYF. The CDR3 nucleotides are TGTGCCAGCAGCGTCACTAGCGGAGGGAACTACGAGCAGTACTTC. Looking up the rest from reference TRBV9 and TRBJ2-7 gives the full variable domain: DSGVTQTPKHLITATGQRVTLRCSPRSGDLSVYWYQQSLDQGLQFLIQYYNGEERAKGNILERFSAQQFPDLHSELNLSSLELGDSALYFCASSVTSGGNYEQYFGPGTRLTVT.

The chain employs TRBV10-3 and TRBJ1-1; 9 bases line up with TRBD1. The ends lost 4 bases at V and 2 bases at J; junction bases unmatched: 2. Germline loops: CDR1 ENHRY, CDR2 SYGVKD. The CDR3 contains 14 residues. The CDR3 region is CAISGTGVNTEAFF. CDR3 coding DNA: TGTGCCATCAGTGGGACAGGGGTTAACACTGAAGCTTTCTTT.

The rearrangement links TRBV15 to TRBJ2-7; 7 bases fit TRBD1. Germline CDR1 reads LNHNV; CDR2 reads YYDKDF (reference sequence). The J segment lost 2 bases and the V segment lost 0 bases, leaving 4 bases of the junction unmatched. The CDR3 contains 15 residues. CDR3 loop: CATSREGTATYEQYF. CDR3 coding DNA: TGTGCCACCAGCAGAGAGGGGACAGCGACCTACGAGCAGTACTTC.

This clone was counted once. The chain employs TRBV6-6 and TRBJ2-2; TRBD1 matches 10 bases. Per the germline V gene, CDR1 is MNHNY and CDR2 is SVGAGI (reference sequence). CDR3 length: 15 amino acids. After removal of 10 bases from V and 6 bases from J, the junction contained 11 bases not matched to a gene. The chain's CDR3 is CATTTGTGESGELFF. The CDR3 DNA reads as TGTGCCACCACAACCGGGACAGGGGAGTCCGGGGAGCTGTTTTTT.

This chain links TRBV28 with TRBJ2-7, with D possibly being TRBD1 (6 bases). Per the germline V gene, CDR1 is MDHEN and CDR2 is SYDVKM. Trimming cost V 3 bases and J 4 bases, with 7 bases left between them. The length of the CDR3 is 12 residues. The CDR3: CASSFQGYEQYF. The CDR3 bases are TGTGCCAGCAGTTTTCAGGGGTACGAGCAGTACTTC.

This clone was seen a single time. V usage is TRBV30 and J usage is TRBJ1-2, with 7 bases identical to TRBD1. The germline V gene has CDR1 GTSNPN and CDR2 SVGIG (reference sequence). The CDR3 contains 12 residues. Unmatched junction bases numbered 7, after V lost 8 bases and J lost 4 bases. The CDR3 DNA follows: TGTGCCGGAACTGGACAGGTCTATGGCTACACCTTC. This translates into CAGTGQVYGYTF.

This chain uses TRBV27 with TRBJ1-1; no clear D. Trimming removed 1 base at V and 4 bases at J, with 7 bases between. The germline CDR1 and CDR2 sequences are MNHEY and SMNVEV (reference sequence). The CDR3 totals 13 residues. The CDR3 nucleotides are TGTGCCAGCAGTTTATGGTCGGGCACTGAAGCTTTCTTT. This sequence encodes CASSLWSGTEAFF.

V gene TRBV28 combines with J gene TRBJ1-2, with D tentatively TRBD1 (6 bases). V lost 6 bases, J lost 4 bases, and 18 bases lay in between. In germline, CDR1 is MDHEN, CDR2 SYDVKM. This CDR3 is built from 15 residues. CDR3 in amino acids: CASSPTGIVLYGYTF. DNA of the CDR3: TGTGCCAGCAGCCCTACAGGGATCGTCCTCTATGGCTACACCTTC.

The chain links TRBV5-1 to TRBJ1-2; 7 nucleotides match TRBD1. The length of the CDR3 is 15 residues. The trim removed 0 bases at V and 8 bases at J, leaving 10 bases unmatched. Per the germline V gene, CDR1 is SGHRS and CDR2 is YFSETQ. For the CDR3, the DNA is TGCGCCAGCAGCTTGGATATTACAGGGGCACGGGGCTACACCTTC. This translates into CASSLDITGARGYTF.

The genes are TRBV7-9 and TRBJ2-3, with 12 nucleotides matching TRBD2. Losses at the gene ends were 5 bases for V and 4 bases for J; bases not matched to a gene: 7. The length of the CDR3 is 16 residues. Germline-derived CDR1 and CDR2 are SEHNR and FQNEAQ (reference sequence). The CDR3 DNA reads TGTGCCAGCAGCCCAAGACTAGCGGGAGTCTCAGATACGCAGTATTTT. Translating it yields CASSPRLAGVSDTQYF.

The rearrangement links TRBV4-2 to TRBJ2-1, with TRBD2 identical over 9 bases. The CDR3 is 15 residues long. V dropped 5 bases and J dropped 8; count of bases not matched to a gene: 10. The germline CDR1 and CDR2 sequences are LGHNA and YNFKEQ. CDR3 coding DNA: TGTGCCAGCAGCACTGAGGCTAGCGGGATATATGAGCAGTTCTTC. This codes for CASSTEASGIYEQFF.